This TCR beta chain comes out of a study of graft-versus-host responses after intestinal transplantation. Study-wide context: All recipients were given anti-thymocyte globulin induction, and tacrolimus and steroids were then administered for 2 to 3 years. Study results and caveats: GvH clones detected in recipient marrow included some appearing first in ileum or blood. Circulating GvH clone levels at their peak were associated with HvG declines (early post-transplant).

Assay: immunoSEQ multiplex PCR; the TCRdb copy retains only in-frame clones and omits some. The table lists about 93,000 clones, approximately 92% of them singletons, with roughly 0.49% in the top ten. Concerning this clone: Its antigen is undetermined.

The sequence derives from a human donor who received an intestinal transplant. The sequenced sample was unstimulated CD8+ T cells sorted from spleen or lymph node cells, obtained before intestinal transplant.

The CDR3 reads CASSAQGTDAYNEQFF. The DNA for the CDR3 is TGTGCCAGCAGTGCTCAAGGGACAGACGCCTACAATGAGCAGTTCTTC. This chain links TRBV6-4 with TRBJ2-1, with 7 positions matching TRBD1. V trimming: 4 bases; J trimming: 2 bases; junction bases outside the gene matches: 8. This CDR3 has 16 residues. Germline V CDR1 and CDR2: MRHNA, SNTAGT.